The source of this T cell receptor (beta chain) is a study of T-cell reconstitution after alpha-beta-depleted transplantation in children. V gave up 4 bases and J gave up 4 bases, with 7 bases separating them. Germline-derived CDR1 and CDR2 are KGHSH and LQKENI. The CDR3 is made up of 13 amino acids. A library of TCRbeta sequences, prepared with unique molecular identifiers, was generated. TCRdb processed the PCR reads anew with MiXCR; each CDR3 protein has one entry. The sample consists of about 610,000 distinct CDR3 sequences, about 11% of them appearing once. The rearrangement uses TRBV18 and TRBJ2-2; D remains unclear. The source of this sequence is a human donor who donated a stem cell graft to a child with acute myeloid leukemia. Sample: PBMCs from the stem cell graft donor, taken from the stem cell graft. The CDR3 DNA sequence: TGTGCCAGCTCACAATCGGTCACCGGGGAGCTGTTTTTT. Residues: CASSQSVTGELFF.